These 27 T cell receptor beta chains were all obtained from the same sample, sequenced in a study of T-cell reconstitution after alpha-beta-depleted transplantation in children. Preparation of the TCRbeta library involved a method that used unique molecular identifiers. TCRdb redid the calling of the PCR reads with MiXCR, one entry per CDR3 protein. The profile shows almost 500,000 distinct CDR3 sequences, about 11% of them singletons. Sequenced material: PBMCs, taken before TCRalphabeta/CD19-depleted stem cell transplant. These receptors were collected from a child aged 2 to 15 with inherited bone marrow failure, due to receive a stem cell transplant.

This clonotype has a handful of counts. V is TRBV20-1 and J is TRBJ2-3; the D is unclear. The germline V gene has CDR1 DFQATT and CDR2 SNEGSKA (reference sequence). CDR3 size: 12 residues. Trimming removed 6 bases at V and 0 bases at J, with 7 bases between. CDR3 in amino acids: CSAKTSTDTQYF. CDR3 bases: TGCAGTGCAAAGACTAGCACAGATACGCAGTATTTT.

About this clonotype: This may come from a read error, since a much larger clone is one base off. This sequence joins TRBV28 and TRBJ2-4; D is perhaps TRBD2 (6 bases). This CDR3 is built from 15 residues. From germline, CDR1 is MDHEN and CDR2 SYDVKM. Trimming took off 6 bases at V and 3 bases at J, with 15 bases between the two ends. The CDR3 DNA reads TGTGCCAGCAGGGGACTCTTGAGGGGCAAAAACATTCAGTACTTC. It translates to CASRGLLRGKNIQYF.

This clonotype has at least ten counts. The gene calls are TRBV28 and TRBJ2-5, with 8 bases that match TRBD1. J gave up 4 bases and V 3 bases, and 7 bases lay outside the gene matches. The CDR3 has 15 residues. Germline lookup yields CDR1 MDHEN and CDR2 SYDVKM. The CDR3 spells CASSFMTGAGETQYF. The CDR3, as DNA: TGTGCCAGCAGTTTCATGACAGGGGCAGGAGAGACCCAGTACTTC. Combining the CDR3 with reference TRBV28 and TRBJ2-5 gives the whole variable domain DVKVTQSSRYLVKRTGEKVFLECVQDMDHENMFWYRQDPGLGLRLIYFSYDVKMKEKGDIPEGYSVSREKKERFSLILESASTNQTSMYLCASSFMTGAGETQYFGPGTRLLVL.

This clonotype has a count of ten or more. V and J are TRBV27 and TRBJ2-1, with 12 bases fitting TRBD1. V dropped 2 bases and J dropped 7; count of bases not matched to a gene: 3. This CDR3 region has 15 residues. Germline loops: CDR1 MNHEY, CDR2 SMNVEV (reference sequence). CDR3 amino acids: CASSLLGQGANEQFF. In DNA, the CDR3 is TGTGCCAGCAGTTTACTGGGACAGGGGGCGAATGAGCAGTTCTTC.

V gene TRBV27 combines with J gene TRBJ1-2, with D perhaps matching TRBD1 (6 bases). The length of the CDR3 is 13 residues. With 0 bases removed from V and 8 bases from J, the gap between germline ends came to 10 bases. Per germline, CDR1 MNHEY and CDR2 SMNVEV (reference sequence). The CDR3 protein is CASSLSKGGGYTF. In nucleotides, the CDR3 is TGTGCCAGCAGTTTATCGAAGGGGGGCGGCTACACCTTC.

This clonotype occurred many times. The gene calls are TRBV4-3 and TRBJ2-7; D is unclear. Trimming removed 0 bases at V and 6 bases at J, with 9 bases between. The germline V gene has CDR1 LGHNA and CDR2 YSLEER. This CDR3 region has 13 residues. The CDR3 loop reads CASSQDRLREQYF. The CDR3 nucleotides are TGCGCCAGCAGCCAAGATCGACTCCGCGAGCAGTACTTC.

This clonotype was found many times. As DNA, the CDR3 is TGTGCCAGCAGTTTACGCGGGAGTAAAGCCGGGGAGCTGTTTTTT. Its protein is CASSLRGSKAGELFF. The chain combines TRBV12-3 or TRBV12-4 with TRBJ2-2; 7 bases are shared with TRBD2. V was clipped by 2 bases and J by 6 bases; unmatched bases: 6. The CDR3 is 15 amino acids.

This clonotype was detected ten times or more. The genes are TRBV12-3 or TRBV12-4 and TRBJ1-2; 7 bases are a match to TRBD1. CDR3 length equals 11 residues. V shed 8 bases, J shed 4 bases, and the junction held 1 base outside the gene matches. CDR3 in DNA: TGTGCCAGCGGGGACAGCTATGGCTACACCTTC. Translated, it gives CASGDSYGYTF.

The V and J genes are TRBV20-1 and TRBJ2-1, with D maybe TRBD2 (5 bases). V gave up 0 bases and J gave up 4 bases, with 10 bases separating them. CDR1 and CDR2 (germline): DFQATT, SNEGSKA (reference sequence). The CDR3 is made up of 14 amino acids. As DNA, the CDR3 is TGCAGTGCTAGAGATATGTCGGGGTACAATGAGCAGTTCTTC. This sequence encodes CSARDMSGYNEQFF.

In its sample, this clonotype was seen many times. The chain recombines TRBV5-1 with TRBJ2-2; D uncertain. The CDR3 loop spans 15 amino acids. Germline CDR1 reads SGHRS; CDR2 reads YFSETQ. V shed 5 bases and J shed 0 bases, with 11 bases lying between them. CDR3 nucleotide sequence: TGCGCCAGCAGTTACAGCGACCCGAACACCGGGGAGCTGTTTTTT. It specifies CASSYSDPNTGELFF.

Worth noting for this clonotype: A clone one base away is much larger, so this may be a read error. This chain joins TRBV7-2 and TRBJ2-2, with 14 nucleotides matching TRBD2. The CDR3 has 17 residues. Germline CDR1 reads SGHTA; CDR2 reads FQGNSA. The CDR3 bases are TGTGCCGGCAGCTTAGGGACTAGCGGGAGCGCTCAGGGAGAGCTGTTTTTT. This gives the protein CAGSLGTSGSAQGELFF.

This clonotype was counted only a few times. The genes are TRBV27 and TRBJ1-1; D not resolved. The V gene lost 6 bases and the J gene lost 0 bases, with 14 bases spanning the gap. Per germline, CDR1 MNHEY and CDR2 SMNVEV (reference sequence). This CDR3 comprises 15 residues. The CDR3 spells CASSPIHGMNTEAFF. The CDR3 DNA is TGTGCCAGCAGCCCCATTCACGGAATGAACACTGAAGCTTTCTTT.

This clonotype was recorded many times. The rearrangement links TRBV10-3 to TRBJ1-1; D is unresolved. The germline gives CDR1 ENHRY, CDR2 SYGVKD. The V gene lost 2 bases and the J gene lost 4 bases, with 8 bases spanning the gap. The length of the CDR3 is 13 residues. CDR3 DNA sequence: TGTGCCATCAGTGAGGAGAGTGGCACTGAAGCTTTCTTT. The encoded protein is CAISEESGTEAFF.

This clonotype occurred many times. The CDR3, as DNA: TGCGCCAGCAGCCGACATAAGACAGCCTACGAGCAGTACTTC. This translates into CASSRHKTAYEQYF. The chain has TRBV5-1 and TRBJ2-7; possible D gene TRBD1, 5 bases. Germline-derived CDR1 and CDR2 are SGHRS and YFSETQ. V was pared by 4 bases and J by 2 bases, with 13 bases between. The CDR3 covers 14 residues.

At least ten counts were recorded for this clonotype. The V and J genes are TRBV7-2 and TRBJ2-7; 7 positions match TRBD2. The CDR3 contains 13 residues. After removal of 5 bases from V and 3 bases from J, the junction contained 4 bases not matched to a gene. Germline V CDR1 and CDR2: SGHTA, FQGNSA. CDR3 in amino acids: CASSRDYRYEQYF. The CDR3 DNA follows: TGTGCCAGCAGCCGGGACTACCGCTACGAGCAGTACTTC.

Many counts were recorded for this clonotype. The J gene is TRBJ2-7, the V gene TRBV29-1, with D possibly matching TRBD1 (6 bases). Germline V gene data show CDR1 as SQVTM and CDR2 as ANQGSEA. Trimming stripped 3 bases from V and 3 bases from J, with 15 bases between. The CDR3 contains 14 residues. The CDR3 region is CSVEGAGTLYEQYF. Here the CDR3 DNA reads TGCAGCGTTGAGGGGGCCGGGACCCTCTACGAGCAGTACTTC.

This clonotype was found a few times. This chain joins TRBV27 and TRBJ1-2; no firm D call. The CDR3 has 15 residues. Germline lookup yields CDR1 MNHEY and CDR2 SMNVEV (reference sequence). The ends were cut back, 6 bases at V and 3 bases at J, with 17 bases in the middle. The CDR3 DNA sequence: TGTGCCAGCAGCCGCGTTTGGACGGAGTACTATGGCTACACCTTC. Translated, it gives CASSRVWTEYYGYTF.

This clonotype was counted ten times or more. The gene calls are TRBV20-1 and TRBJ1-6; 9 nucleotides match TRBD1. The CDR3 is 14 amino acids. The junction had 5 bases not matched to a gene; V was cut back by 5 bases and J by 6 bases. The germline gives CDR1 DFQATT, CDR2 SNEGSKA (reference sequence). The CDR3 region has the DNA TGCAGTGCTGGGGACAGGGCTGCTAATTCACCCCTCCACTTT. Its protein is CSAGDRAANSPLHF.

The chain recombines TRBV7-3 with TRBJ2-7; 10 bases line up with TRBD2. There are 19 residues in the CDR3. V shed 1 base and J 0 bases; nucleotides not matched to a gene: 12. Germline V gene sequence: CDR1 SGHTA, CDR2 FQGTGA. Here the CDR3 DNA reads TGTGCCAGCAGCTTAATGGGCGCTAGCGGGAGTGTCAGCTCCTACGAGCAGTACTTC. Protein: CASSLMGASGSVSSYEQYF.

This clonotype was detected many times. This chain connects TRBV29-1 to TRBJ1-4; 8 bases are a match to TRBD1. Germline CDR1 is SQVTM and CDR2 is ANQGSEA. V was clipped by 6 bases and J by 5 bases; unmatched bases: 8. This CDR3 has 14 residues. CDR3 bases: TGCAGCGTAGTTACGGGACAGGCGAATGAAAAACTGTTTTTT. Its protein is CSVVTGQANEKLFF.

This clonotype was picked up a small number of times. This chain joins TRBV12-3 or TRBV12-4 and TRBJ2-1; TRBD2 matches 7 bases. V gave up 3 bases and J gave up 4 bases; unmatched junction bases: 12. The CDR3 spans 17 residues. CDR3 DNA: TGTGCCAGCAGTTTGAGGCCCGGCGGGGGACCGTACAATGAGCAGTTCTTC. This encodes CASSLRPGGGPYNEQFF.

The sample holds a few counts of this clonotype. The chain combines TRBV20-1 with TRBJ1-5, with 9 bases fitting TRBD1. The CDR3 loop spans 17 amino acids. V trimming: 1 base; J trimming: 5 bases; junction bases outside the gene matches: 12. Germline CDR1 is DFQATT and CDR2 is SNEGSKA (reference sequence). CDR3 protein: CSARVPRSTGGYQPQHF. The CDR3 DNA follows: TGCAGTGCTAGAGTCCCCAGATCGACAGGGGGTTATCAGCCCCAGCATTTT.

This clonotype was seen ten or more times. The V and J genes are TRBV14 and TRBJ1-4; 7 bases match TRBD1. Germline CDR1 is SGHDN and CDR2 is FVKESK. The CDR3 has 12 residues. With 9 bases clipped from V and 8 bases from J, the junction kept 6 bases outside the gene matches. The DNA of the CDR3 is TGTGCCAGGACAGGGAAGAAAGAAAAACTGTTTTTT. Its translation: CARTGKKEKLFF.

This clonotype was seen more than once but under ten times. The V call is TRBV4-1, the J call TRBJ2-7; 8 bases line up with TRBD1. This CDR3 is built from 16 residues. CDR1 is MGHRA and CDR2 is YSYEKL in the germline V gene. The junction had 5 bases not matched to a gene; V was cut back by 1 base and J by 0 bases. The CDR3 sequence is CASSQGQGTASYEQYF. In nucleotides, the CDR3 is TGCGCCAGCAGCCAAGGACAGGGGACCGCCTCCTACGAGCAGTACTTC.

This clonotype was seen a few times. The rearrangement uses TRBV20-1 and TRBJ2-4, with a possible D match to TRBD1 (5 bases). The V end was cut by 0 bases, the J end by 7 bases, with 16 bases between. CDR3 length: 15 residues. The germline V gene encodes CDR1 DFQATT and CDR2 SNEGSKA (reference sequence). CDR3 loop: CSARDRVRVGNIQYF. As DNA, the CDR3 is TGCAGTGCTAGAGATCGGGTCAGGGTGGGTAACATTCAGTACTTC.

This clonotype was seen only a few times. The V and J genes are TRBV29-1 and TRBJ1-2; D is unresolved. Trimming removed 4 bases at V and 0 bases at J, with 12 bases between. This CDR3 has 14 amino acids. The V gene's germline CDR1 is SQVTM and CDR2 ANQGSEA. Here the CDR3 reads CSVVGQHSNYGYTF. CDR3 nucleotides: TGCAGCGTTGTAGGTCAGCACTCTAACTATGGCTACACCTTC.

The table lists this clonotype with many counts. The CDR3 coding sequence is TGTGCCATCAGGAGCGACAGGGCAAGCGAGCAGTACTTC. Translating it yields CAIRSDRASEQYF. The chain uses TRBV10-3 and TRBJ2-7; TRBD1 agrees at 7 bases. The CDR3 covers 13 residues. Per the germline V gene, CDR1 is ENHRY and CDR2 is SYGVKD. Unmatched junction bases numbered 8, after V lost 6 bases and J lost 6 bases.